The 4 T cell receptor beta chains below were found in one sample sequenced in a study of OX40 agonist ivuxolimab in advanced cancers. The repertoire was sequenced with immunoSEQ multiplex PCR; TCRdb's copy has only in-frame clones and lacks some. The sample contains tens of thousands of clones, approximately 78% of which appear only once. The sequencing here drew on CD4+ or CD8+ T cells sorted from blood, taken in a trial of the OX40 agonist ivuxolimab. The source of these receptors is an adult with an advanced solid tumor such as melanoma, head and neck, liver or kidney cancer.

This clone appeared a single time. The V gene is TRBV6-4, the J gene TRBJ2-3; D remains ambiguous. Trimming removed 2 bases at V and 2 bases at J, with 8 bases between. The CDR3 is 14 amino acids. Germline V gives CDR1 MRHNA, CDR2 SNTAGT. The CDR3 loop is CASSDRGHTDTQYF. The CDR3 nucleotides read TGTGCCAGCAGTGACCGTGGGCACACAGATACGCAGTATTTT.

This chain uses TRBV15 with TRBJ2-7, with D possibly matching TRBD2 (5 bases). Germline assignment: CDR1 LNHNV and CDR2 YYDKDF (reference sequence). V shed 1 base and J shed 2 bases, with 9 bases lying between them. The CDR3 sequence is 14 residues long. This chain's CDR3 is CATSRAPGAYEQYF. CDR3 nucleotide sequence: TGTGCCACCAGCAGAGCCCCCGGGGCCTACGAGCAGTACTTC.

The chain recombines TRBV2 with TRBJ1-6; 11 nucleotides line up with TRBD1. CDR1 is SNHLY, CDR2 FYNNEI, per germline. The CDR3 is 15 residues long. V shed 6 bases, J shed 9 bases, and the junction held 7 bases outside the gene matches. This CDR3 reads CASSRDRGSSSPLHF. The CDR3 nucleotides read TGTGCCAGCAGCCGGGACAGGGGGAGCAGTTCACCCCTCCACTTT.

CDR3 sequence: CATGVNYEQYF. The CDR3 coding sequence is TGTGCCACAGGGGTCAACTACGAGCAGTACTTC. The chain couples TRBV6-1 to TRBJ2-7; D may be TRBD1 (6 bases). CDR3 size: 11 residues. The germline V and J ends were trimmed by 10 bases and 3 bases, with 10 bases remaining between them. Per the germline V gene, CDR1 is MNHNS and CDR2 is SASEGT.